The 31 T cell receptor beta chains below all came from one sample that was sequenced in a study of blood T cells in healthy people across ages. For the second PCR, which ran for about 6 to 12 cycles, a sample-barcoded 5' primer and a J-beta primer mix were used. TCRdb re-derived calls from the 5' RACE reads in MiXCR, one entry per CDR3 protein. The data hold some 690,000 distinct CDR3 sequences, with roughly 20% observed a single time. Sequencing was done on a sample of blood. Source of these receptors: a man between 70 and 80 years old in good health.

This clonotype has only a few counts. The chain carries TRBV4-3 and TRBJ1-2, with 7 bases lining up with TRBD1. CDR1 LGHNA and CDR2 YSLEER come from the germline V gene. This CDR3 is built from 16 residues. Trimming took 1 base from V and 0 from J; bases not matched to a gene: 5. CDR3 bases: TGCGCCAGCAGCCAAGCCCTCAGGGGGGCTAACTATGGCTACACCTTC. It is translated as CASSQALRGANYGYTF.

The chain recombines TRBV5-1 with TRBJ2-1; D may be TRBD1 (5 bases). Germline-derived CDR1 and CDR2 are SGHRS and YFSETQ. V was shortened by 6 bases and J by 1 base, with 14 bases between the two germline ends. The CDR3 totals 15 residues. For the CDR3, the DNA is TGCGCCAGCACCCTGTTGGGGCTTTCCTACAATGAGCAGTTCTTC. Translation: CASTLLGLSYNEQFF.

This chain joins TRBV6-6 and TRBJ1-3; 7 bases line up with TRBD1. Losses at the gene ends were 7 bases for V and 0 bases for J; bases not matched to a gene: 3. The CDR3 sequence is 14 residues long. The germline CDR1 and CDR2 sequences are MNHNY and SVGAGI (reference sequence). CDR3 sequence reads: CASTGQHSGNTIYF. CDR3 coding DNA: TGTGCCAGCACGGGACAGCACTCTGGAAACACCATATATTTT.

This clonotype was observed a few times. CDR3 in DNA: TGTGCCAGCAGTCCTGGGACGGAGGTTGCGGCCCAGTACTTC. As protein: CASSPGTEVAAQYF. The J gene is TRBJ2-5, the V gene TRBV12-3 or TRBV12-4; D possibly uses TRBD1 or TRBD2 (5 bases each). The CDR3 consists of 14 residues. The ends were cut back, 5 bases at V and 9 bases at J, with 19 bases in the middle.

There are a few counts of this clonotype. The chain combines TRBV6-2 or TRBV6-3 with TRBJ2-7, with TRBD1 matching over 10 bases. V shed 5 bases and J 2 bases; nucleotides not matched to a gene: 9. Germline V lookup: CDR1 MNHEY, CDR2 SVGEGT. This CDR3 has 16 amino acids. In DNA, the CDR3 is TGTGCCAGCAGTACGAGACAGGGGGCTCTGGCCTACGAGCAGTACGTC. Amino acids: CASSTRQGALAYEQYV.

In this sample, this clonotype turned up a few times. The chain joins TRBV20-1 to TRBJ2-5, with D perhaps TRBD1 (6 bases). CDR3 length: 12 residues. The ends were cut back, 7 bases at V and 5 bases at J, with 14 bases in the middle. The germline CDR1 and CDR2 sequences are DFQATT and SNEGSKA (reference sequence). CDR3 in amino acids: CSEGTSGETQYF. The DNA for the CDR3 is TGCAGTGAAGGGACAAGTGGGGAGACCCAGTACTTC.

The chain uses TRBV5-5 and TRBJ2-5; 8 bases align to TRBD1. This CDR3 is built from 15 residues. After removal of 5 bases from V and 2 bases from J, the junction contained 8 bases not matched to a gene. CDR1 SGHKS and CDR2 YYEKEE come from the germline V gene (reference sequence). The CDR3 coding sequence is TGTGCCAGCAGTTTTCGACAGGGGACACAAGAGACCCAGTACTTC. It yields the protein CASSFRQGTQETQYF.

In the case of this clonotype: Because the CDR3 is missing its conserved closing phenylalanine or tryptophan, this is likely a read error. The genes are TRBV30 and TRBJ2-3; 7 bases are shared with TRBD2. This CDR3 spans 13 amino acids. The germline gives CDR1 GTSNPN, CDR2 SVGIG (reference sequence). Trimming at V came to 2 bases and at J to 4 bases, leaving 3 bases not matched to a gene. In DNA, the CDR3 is TGTGCCTGGAGTTCCGGGAGGTCAGATACGCAGTATCTT. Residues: CAWSSGRSDTQYL.

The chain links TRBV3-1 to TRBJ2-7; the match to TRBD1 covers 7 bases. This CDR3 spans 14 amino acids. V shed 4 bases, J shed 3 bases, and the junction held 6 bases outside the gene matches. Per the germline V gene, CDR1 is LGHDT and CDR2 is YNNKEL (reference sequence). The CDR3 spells CASSPRDSIYEQYF. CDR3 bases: TGTGCCAGCAGCCCCCGGGACAGTATCTACGAGCAGTACTTC.

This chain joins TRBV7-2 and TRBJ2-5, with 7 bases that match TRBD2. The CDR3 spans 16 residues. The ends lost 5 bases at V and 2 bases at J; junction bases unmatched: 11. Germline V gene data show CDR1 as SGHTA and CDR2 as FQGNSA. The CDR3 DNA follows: TGTGCCAGCAGCCTTTCCCCCCCTAGCGGTCAAGAGACCCAGTACTTC. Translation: CASSLSPPSGQETQYF.

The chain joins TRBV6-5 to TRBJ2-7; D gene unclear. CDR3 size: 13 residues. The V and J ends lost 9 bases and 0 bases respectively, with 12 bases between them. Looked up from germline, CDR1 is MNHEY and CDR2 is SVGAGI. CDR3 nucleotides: TGTGCCAGACTTGCAACCCGCTCCTACGAGCAGTACGTC. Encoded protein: CARLATRSYEQYV.

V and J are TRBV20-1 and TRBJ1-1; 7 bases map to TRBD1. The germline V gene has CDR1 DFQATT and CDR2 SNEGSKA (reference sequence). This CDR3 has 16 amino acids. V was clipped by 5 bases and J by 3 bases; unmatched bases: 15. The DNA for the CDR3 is TGCAGTGCTCGAGGGGCGGGGACAGTGAGATACACTGAAGCTTTCTTT. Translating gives CSARGAGTVRYTEAFF.

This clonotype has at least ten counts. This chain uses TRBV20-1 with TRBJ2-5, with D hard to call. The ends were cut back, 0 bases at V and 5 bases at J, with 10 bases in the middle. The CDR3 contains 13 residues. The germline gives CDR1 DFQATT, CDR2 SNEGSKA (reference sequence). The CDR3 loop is CSARDADRETQYF. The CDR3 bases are TGCAGTGCTAGAGACGCGGATCGGGAGACCCAGTACTTC.

The CDR3 sequence is CASSFRQGANTEAFF. The CDR3, as DNA: TGTGCCAGCAGCTTTCGTCAGGGGGCTAACACTGAAGCTTTCTTT. This chain connects TRBV5-5 to TRBJ1-1; 8 nucleotides match TRBD1. With 2 bases clipped from V and 2 bases from J, the junction kept 5 bases outside the gene matches. Per germline, CDR1 SGHKS and CDR2 YYEKEE (reference sequence). The CDR3 has 15 residues.

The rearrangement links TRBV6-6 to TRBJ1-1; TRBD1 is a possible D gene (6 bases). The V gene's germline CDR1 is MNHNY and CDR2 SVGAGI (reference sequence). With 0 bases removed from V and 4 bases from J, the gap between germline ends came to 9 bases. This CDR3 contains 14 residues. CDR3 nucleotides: TGTGCCAGCAGTTACTCGGGGGCGTCCACTGAAGCTTTCTTT. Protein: CASSYSGASTEAFF.

The CDR3, as DNA: TGTGCCAGCCCCCCGTGGGTTTCCCAGTACTTC. Translating it yields CASPPWVSQYF. The genes are TRBV28 and TRBJ2-5; D call uncertain. V gave up 8 bases and J gave up 9 bases, with 13 bases separating them. There are 11 residues in the CDR3. CDR1 and CDR2 (germline): MDHEN, SYDVKM.

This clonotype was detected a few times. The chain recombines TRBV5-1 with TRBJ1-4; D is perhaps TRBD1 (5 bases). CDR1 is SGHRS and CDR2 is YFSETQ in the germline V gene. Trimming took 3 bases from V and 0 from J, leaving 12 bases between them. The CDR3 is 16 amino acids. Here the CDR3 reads CASSSRGAATNEKLFF. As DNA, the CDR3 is TGCGCCAGCAGCTCTAGGGGAGCGGCAACTAATGAAAAACTGTTTTTT.

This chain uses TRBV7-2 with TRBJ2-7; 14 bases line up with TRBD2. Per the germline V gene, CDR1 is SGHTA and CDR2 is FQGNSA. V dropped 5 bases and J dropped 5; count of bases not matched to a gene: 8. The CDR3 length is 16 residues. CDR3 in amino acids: CASSALGLAGVNEQYF. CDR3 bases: TGTGCCAGCAGCGCCCTGGGACTAGCGGGGGTGAACGAGCAGTACTTC.

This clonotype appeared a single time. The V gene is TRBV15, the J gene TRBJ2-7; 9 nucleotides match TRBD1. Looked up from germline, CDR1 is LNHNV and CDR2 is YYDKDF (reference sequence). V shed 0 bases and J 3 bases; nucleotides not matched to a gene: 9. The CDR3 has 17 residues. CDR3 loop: CATSRDLLGQGVYEQYV. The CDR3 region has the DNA TGTGCCACCAGCAGAGATCTTTTGGGACAGGGAGTCTACGAGCAGTACGTC.

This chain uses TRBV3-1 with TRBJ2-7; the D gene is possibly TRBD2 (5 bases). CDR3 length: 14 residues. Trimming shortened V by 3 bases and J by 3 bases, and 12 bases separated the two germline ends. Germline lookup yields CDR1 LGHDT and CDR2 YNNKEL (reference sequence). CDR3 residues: CASSHTGEGYEQYV. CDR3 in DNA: TGTGCCAGCAGCCATACCGGAGAGGGCTACGAGCAGTACGTC.

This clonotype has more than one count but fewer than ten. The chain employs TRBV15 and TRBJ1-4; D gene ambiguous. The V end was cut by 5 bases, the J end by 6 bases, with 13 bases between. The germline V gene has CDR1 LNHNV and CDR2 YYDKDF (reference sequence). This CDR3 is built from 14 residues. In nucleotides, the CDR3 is TGTGCCACCAGCCCTCTCGGACGGGATGAAAAACTGTTTTTT. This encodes CATSPLGRDEKLFF.

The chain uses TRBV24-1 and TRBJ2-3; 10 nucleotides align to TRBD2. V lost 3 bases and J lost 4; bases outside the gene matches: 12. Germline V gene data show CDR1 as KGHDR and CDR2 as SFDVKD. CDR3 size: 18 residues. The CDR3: CATSDAASGSPYADTQYF. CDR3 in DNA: TGTGCCACCAGTGATGCTGCTAGCGGGAGTCCCTACGCAGATACGCAGTATTTT.

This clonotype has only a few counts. CDR3 protein: CASSLGGQSGNTIYF. Written as DNA, the CDR3 is TGCGCCAGCAGCTTGGGGGGACAGTCTGGAAACACCATATATTTT. The V gene is TRBV5-1, the J gene TRBJ1-3; 7 bases map to TRBD1. V trimming: 0 bases; J trimming: 1 base; junction bases outside the gene matches: 1. CDR1 is SGHRS, CDR2 YFSETQ, per germline. The CDR3 totals 15 residues.

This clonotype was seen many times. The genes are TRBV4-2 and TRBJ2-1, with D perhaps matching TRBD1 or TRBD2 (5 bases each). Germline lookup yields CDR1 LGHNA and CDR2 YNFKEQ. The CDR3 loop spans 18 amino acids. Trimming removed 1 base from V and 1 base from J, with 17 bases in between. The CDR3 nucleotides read TGTGCCAGCAGCCAAGGGGATCCGGGGCCCCTATCCTACAATGAGCAGTTCTTC. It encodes CASSQGDPGPLSYNEQFF.

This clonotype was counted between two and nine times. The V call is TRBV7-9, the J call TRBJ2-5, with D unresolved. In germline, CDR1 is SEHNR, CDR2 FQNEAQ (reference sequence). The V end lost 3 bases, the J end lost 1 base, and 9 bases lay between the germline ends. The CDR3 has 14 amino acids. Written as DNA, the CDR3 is TGTGCCAGCAGCTTCGGTCAGCCCCAAGAGACCCAGTACTTC. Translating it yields CASSFGQPQETQYF.

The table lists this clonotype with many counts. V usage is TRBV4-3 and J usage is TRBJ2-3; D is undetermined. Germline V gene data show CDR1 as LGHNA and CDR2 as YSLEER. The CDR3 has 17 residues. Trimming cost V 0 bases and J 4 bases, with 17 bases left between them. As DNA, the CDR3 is TGCGCCAGCAGCCAAGATCGGTCGGTGGCGGTAGCAGATACGCAGTATTTT. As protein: CASSQDRSVAVADTQYF.

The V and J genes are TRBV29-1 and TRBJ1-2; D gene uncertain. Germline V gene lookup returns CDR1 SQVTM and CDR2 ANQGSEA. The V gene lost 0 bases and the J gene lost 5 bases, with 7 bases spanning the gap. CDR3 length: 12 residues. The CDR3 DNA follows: TGCAGCGTTGAAGAAAGGTGGTATGGCTACACCTTC. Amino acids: CSVEERWYGYTF.

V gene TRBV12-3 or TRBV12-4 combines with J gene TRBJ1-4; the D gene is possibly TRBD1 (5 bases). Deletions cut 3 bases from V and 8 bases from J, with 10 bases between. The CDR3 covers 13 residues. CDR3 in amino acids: CASSFGAREKLFF. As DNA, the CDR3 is TGTGCCAGCAGTTTTGGGGCAAGAGAAAAACTGTTTTTT.

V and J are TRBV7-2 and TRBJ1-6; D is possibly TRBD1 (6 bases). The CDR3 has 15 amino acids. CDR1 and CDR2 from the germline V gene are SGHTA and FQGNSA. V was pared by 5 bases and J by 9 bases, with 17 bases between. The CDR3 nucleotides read TGTGCCAGCAGCGCCAGACAGGCCTTGAGTTCACCCCTCCACTTT. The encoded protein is CASSARQALSSPLHF.

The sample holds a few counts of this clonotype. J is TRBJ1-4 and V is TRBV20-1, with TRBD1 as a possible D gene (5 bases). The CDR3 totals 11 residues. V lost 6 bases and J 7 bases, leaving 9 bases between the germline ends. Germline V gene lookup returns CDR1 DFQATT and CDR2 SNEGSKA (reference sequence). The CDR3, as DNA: TGCAGTGCCACAGGTCGTGAAAAACTGTTTTTT. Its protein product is CSATGREKLFF.

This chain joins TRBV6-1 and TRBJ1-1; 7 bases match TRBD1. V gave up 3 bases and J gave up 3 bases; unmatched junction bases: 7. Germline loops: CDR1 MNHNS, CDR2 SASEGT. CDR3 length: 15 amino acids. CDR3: CASSDVGGEDTEAFF. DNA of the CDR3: TGTGCCAGCAGTGATGTAGGGGGCGAGGACACTGAAGCTTTCTTT.